The rows below give T cell receptor beta chains drawn from one sample of a study of T cell repertoires in cytomegalovirus infection. MiXCR was run by TCRdb on the reads, yielding one entry per CDR3 protein. The data hold hundreds of thousands of distinct CDR3 sequences, with over 25% observed a single time. These receptors' targets are unknown. This specimen was cultured CD8+ T cells from PBMCs, taken from culture after CMV antigen stimulation. Receptors originate from a human donor in good health (CMV status not recorded). Some clones in this sample may be carry-over from other donors' samples. Each CDR3 is given without its conserved first and last residue. Fields, in order: V gene, CDR3 protein.

V: TRBV15; CDR3: ATSRARDPNEQF
V: TRBV15; CDR3: ATSRRTANTEAF
V: TRBV6-4; CDR3: ASSAGGPTDTQY
V: TRBV19; CDR3: ASSISPASTDTQY
V: TRBV5-1; CDR3: ASSLLPYNEQF
V: TRBV6-5; CDR3: ASRLATASNTEAF
V: TRBV10-3; CDR3: AISGTRELF
V: TRBV9; CDR3: ASSVARGGTGELF
V: TRBV27; CDR3: ASSWRAADTGELF
V: TRBV14; CDR3: ASSRPGQGETQY
V: TRBV27; CDR3: ASNYKRAHTGELF